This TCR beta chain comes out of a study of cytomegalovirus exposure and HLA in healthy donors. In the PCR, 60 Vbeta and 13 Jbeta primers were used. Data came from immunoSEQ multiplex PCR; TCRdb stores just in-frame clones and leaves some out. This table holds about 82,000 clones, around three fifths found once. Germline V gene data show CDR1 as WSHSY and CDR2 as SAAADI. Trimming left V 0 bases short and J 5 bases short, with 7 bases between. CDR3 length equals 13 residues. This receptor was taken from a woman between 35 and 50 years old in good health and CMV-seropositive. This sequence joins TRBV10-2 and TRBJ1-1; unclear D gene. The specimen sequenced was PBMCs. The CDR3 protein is CASSESRETEAFF. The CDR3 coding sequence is TGCGCCAGCAGTGAGTCACGAGAGACTGAAGCTTTCTTT.